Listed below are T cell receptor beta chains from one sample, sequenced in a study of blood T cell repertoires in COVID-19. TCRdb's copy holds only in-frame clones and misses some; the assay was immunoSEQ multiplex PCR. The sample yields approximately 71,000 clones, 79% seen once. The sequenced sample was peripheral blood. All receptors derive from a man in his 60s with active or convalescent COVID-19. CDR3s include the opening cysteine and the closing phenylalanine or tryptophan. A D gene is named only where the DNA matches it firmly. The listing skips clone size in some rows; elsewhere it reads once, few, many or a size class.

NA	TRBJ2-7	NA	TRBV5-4	CASSGRQQYEQYF	TGTGCCAGCAGCGGCAGACAGCAATACGAGCAGTACTTC
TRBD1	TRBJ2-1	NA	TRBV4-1	CASSQDVRGQRNNEQFF	TGCGCCAGCAGCCAAGACGTCCGGGGACAGAGGAACAATGAGCAGTTCTTC
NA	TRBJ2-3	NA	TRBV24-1	CATSDLQNTDTQYF	TGTGCCACCAGTGATTTGCAGAACACAGATACGCAGTATTTT
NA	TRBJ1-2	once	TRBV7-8	CASSSGAPRQTGYTF	TGTGCCAGCAGTTCCGGCGCCCCGCGGCAGACTGGCTACACCTTC
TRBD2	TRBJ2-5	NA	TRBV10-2	CASSHLAGGGEAQETQYF	TGCGCCAGCAGCCATCTAGCGGGGGGGGGAGAAGCACAAGAGACCCAGTACTTC
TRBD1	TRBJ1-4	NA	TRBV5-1	CASSGTGGTNEKLFF	TGCGCCAGCAGCGGAACAGGGGGAACTAATGAAAAACTGTTTTTT
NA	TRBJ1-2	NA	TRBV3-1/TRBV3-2	CASSQDYRDYGYTF	TGTGCCAGCAGCCAAGATTACAGGGACTATGGCTACACCTTC
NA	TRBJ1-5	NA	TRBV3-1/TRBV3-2	CASSPYRGGSNQPQHF	TGTGCCAGCAGCCCGTACCGGGGTGGGAGCAATCAGCCCCAGCATTTT
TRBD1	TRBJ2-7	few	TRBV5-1	CASSLPGTGSSYEQYF	TGCGCCAGCAGCCTCCCAGGGACAGGGAGCTCCTACGAGCAGTACTTC
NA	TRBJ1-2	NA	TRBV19	CASSIAVTGDYGYTF	TGTGCCAGTAGTATAGCGGTTACAGGCGACTATGGCTACACCTTC
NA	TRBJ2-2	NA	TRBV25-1	CASSPLGAADTGELFF	TGTGCCAGCAGTCCGTTGGGAGCGGCCGACACCGGGGAGCTGTTTTTT
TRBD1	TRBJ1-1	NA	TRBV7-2	CASSLDPGGNTEAFF	TGTGCCAGCAGCTTAGACCCAGGGGGTAACACTGAAGCTTTCTTT
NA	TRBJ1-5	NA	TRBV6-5	CASSYGFGLGQPQHF	TGTGCCAGCAGTTACGGTTTCGGACTAGGACAGCCCCAGCATTTT
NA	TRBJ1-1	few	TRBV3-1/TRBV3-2	CASSPWGLRSLNTEAFF	TGTGCCAGCAGCCCGTGGGGCCTACGATCTTTGAACACTGAAGCTTTCTTT
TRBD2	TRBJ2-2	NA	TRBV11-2	CASSRTLAGALAGELFF	TGTGCCAGCAGCCGAACCTTAGCGGGGGCACTCGCCGGGGAGCTGTTTTTT
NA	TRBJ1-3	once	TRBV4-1	CASSQDFRSISGNTIYF	TGCGCCAGCAGCCAAGATTTCAGGTCAATCTCTGGAAACACCATATATTTT
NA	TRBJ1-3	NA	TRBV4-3	CASSQVRQSGNTIYF	TGCGCCAGCAGCCAAGTGAGGCAATCTGGAAACACCATATATTTT
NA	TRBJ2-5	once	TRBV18	CASSPLVQGETQYF	TGTGCCAGCTCACCATTGGTTCAGGGGGAGACCCAGTACTTC
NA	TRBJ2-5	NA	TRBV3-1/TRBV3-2	CASSPGFLETQYF	TGTGCCAGCAGTCCGGGGTTTCTGGAGACCCAGTACTTC
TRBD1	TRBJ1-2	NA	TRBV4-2	CASSQDGQGGLYGYTF	TGTGCCAGCAGCCAAGACGGACAGGGGGGCCTCTATGGCTACACCTTC
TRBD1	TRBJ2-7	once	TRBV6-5	CASTETGAYEQYF	TGTGCCAGCACCGAGACAGGGGCCTACGAGCAGTACTTC
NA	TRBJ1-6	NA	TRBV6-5	CAHEGGTWNSPLHF	TGTGCCCACGAGGGGGGGACTTGGAATTCACCCCTCCACTTT
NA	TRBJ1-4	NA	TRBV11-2	CASSPRGGEKLFF	TGTGCCAGCAGCCCACGGGGTGGAGAAAAACTGTTTTTT
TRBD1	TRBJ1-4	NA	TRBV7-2	CASGRQGGEKLFF	TGTGCCAGCGGCAGACAGGGGGGTGAAAAACTGTTTTTT
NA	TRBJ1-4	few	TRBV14	CASSQGARELFF	TGTGCCAGCAGCCAAGGGGCGAGGGAACTGTTTTTT
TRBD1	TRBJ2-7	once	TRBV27	CASSLRQGAYEQYF	TGTGCCAGCAGTTTGCGACAGGGGGCGTACGAGCAGTACTTC
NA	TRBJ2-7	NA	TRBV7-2	CASSLSRGSYEQYF	TGTGCCAGCAGCTTATCTCGGGGTTCCTACGAGCAGTACTTC
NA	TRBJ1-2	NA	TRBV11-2	CASSPEGYGYTF	TGTGCCAGCAGCCCTGAGGGATATGGCTACACCTTC
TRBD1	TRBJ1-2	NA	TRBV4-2	CASSQVASETGLGYTF	TGTGCCAGCAGCCAGGTCGCTAGTGAGACAGGGCTCGGCTACACCTTC
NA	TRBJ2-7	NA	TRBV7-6	CASSLGVQGTYEQYF	TGTGCCAGCAGCTTAGGGGTGCAGGGGACCTACGAGCAGTACTTC
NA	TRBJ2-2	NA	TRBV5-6	CASSLISSGVAGELFF	TGTGCCAGCAGCTTGATCTCGTCGGGGGTGGCCGGGGAGCTGTTTTTT
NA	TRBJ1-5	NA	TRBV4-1	CASSYQVSNQPQHF	TGCGCCAGCAGCTATCAGGTTAGCAATCAGCCCCAGCATTTT
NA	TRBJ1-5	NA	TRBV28	CASRGVQPQHF	TGTGCCAGCAGAGGGGTTCAGCCCCAGCATTTT
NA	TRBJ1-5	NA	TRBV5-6	CASSLSGSYQPQHF	TGTGCCAGCAGCTTGTCAGGGTCCTATCAGCCCCAGCATTTT
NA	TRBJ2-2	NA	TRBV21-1	CASSKRTNTGELFF	TGTGCCAGCAGCAAGCGTACGAACACCGGGGAGCTGTTTTTT
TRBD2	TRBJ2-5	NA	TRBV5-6	CASSRLAGMGFQETQYF	TGTGCCAGCAGCAGACTAGCGGGGATGGGATTCCAAGAGACCCAGTACTTC
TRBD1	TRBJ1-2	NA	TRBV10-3	CAISDMTGTYYGYTF	TGTGCCATCAGTGATATGACAGGGACATACTATGGCTACACCTTC
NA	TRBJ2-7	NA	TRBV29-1	CSVEVVQANEQYF	TGCAGCGTTGAAGTGGTACAGGCGAACGAGCAGTACTTC